The text below deals with one T cell receptor beta chain. This specimen includes other DNA sequences encoding the same CDR3. In the study's own analysis: Amplifying reference gene primers gave estimates of nucleated cell counts. Assay used: immunoSEQ multiplex PCR; TCRdb lists only in-frame clones, some missing. V and J calls and clone size are copied from that table; D and trimming were computed from the DNA. This sample has 290,000 or so clones, with roughly 85% found just once. Germline CDR1 SGDLS, CDR2 YYNGEE. V gave up 0 bases and J gave up 1 base, with 10 bases separating them. There are 15 residues in the CDR3. The data derive from a study of blood T cell repertoires in COVID-19.

The clonotype comes from a man aged 35 to 55 who had been exposed to COVID-19. Sequencing was carried out using PBMCs or T cells enriched from blood (not recorded which). The V gene is TRBV9, the J gene TRBJ1-1; D gene ambiguous. The CDR3: CASSVGPGGNTEAFF. Here the CDR3 DNA reads TGTGCCAGCAGCGTAGGGCCAGGTGGGAACACTGAAGCTTTCTTT. The full variable domain, completed using reference TRBV9 and TRBJ1-1, is DSGVTQTPKHLITATGQRVTLRCSPRSGDLSVYWYQQSLDQGLQFLIQYYNGEERAKGNILERFSAQQFPDLHSELNLSSLELGDSALYFCASSVGPGGNTEAFFGQGTRLTVV.